This TCR beta chain was recovered during a study of T cells in localized non-small cell lung cancer. Broader study findings: Greater blood T cell density accompanied longer overall survival.

As for this clone: Its antigen is undetermined.

TCRdb's table, derived via immunoSEQ multiplex PCR, lists solely in-frame clones and lacks some. The sample includes about 24,000 clones, around 90% of them seen just once. This receptor was identified in a woman aged 40-70 years with stage I lung adenocarcinoma. The sample was peripheral blood, taken before any cancer treatment.

The CDR3 sequence: CASSPGTANTEAFF. For the CDR3, the DNA is TGTGCCAGCAGCCCCGGGACCGCCAACACTGAAGCTTTCTTT. The genes are TRBV7-2 and TRBJ1-1; the D gene is possibly TRBD1 (5 bases). This CDR3 has 14 residues. The V gene's germline CDR1 is SGHTA and CDR2 FQGNSA. V was pared by 5 bases and J by 2 bases, with 12 bases between.